This entry lists 7 T cell receptor beta chains sequenced from one sample in a study of TIL therapy for anti-PD-1-resistant metastatic lung cancer. Regarding time point: pre-treatment sample, taken before nivolumab and TIL therapy. The immunoSEQ assay was v3. The data were produced by immunoSEQ multiplex PCR, yet TCRdb's version contains in-frame clones alone and is incomplete. Among about 19,000 clones listed, over 60% were seen once. The material sequenced was blood, taken at baseline. These receptors all come from a person aged 30 to 80 with non-small cell lung cancer.

This clone was seen only once. CDR3 sequence: CASSISRTGANVLTF. DNA for the CDR3: TGTGCCAGCAGTATTTCCAGGACTGGGGCCAACGTCCTGACTTTC. The V call is TRBV2, the J call TRBJ2-6, with D hard to call. CDR1 and CDR2 (germline): SNHLY, FYNNEI. Deletions cut 5 bases from V and 2 bases from J, with 10 bases between. The CDR3 is 15 residues long.

This chain links TRBV28 with TRBJ1-1, with D unclear. The CDR3 runs to 14 residues. Germline V gene sequence: CDR1 MDHEN, CDR2 SYDVKM. Trimming left V 6 bases short and J 5 bases short, with 16 bases between. CDR3 sequence reads: CASSSNGRRTEAFF. CDR3 nucleotides: TGTGCCAGCAGCTCTAATGGAAGGAGAACTGAAGCTTTCTTT. The variable domain in full, with the rest retrieved from reference TRBV28 and TRBJ1-1, is DVKVTQSSRYLVKRTGEKVFLECVQDMDHENMFWYRQDPGLGLRLIYFSYDVKMKEKGDIPEGYSVSREKKERFSLILESASTNQTSMYLCASSSNGRRTEAFFGQGTRLTVV.

By sample fraction, this clone is medium-sized. The chain is built from TRBV30 and TRBJ1-1; D is unresolved. This CDR3 region has 14 residues. The germline V gene encodes CDR1 GTSNPN and CDR2 SVGIG (reference sequence). Trimming pared 1 base from V and 2 bases from J, leaving 11 bases between. CDR3 amino acids: CAWSATVLNTEAFF. The DNA for the CDR3 is TGTGCCTGGAGTGCTACAGTCCTCAACACTGAAGCTTTCTTT.

This clone was observed a few times. The rearrangement uses TRBV27 and TRBJ2-7; possible D gene TRBD1, 5 bases. The CDR3 extends over 13 amino acids. Germline CDR1 is MNHEY and CDR2 is SMNVEV (reference sequence). Trimming cost V 6 bases and J 6 bases, with 15 bases left between them. CDR3: CASRSPDRSEQYF. In nucleotides, the CDR3 is TGTGCCAGCAGATCCCCCGACAGAAGCGAGCAGTACTTC.

The chain is built from TRBV7-2 and TRBJ2-3; D might be TRBD2 (5 bases). Germline loops: CDR1 SGHTA, CDR2 FQGNSA. With 1 base removed from V and 0 bases from J, the gap between germline ends came to 8 bases. The CDR3 loop spans 15 amino acids. The CDR3 protein is CASSLDPGSTDTQYF. The CDR3 nucleotides are TGTGCCAGCAGCTTAGATCCGGGAAGCACAGATACGCAGTATTTT.

The sample holds a few counts of this clone. The V and J genes are TRBV30 and TRBJ1-6, with 10 bases that match TRBD1. The CDR3 consists of 15 residues. V lost 5 bases and J lost 11; bases outside the gene matches: 12. Germline-derived CDR1 and CDR2 are GTSNPN and SVGIG (reference sequence). The CDR3 bases are TGTGCCTGGCGTCCGGGACAGGGGATTTTGACACCCCTCCACTTT. This sequence encodes CAWRPGQGILTPLHF.

This rearrangement joins TRBV30 to TRBJ1-2, with 8 bases matching TRBD1. The CDR3 sequence is 14 residues long. V lost 5 bases and J lost 5; bases outside the gene matches: 10. Germline V CDR1 and CDR2: GTSNPN, SVGIG (reference sequence). For the CDR3, the DNA is TGTGCCTGGGGGCAAGGGCAGGGGGCATATGGCTACACCTTC. It translates to CAWGQGQGAYGYTF.